A single sample gave rise to the 19 T cell receptor beta chains below, sequenced in a study of OX40 agonist ivuxolimab in advanced cancers. Measured with immunoSEQ multiplex PCR; TCRdb has only the in-frame clones, and not every one. The sample has around 70,000 clones, about 84% seen once. This sample comprised CD4+ or CD8+ T cells sorted from blood, obtained in a trial of the OX40 agonist ivuxolimab. Every receptor here comes from an adult with an advanced solid tumor such as melanoma, head and neck, liver or kidney cancer.

The CDR3 reads CASGSASGSLVDTQYF. The CDR3 DNA is TGTGCCAGCGGGTCCGCTAGCGGGAGCCTGGTAGATACGCAGTATTTT. The chain has TRBV2 and TRBJ2-3; 10 positions match TRBD2. Germline trimming cut 8 bases from V and 5 bases from J; bases unmatched to any gene: 13. The germline gives CDR1 SNHLY, CDR2 FYNNEI. The CDR3 covers 16 residues.

The rearrangement joins TRBV10-1 to TRBJ1-3; D might be TRBD1 (5 bases). Germline V lookup: CDR1 WNHNN, CDR2 SYGVQD (reference sequence). This CDR3 has 15 amino acids. V was shortened by 5 bases and J by 2 bases, with 13 bases between the two germline ends. Here the CDR3 DNA reads TGCGCCAGCAGTCCCTGGACGGGGGCTGGAAACACCATATATTTT. This encodes CASSPWTGAGNTIYF.

The sample holds one count of this clone. The CDR3 sequence is CASSQAGTDNEKLFF. CDR3 in DNA: TGCGCCAGCAGCCAAGCCGGGACAGACAATGAAAAACTGTTTTTT. The gene calls are TRBV4-1 and TRBJ1-4; 7 bases map to TRBD1. The CDR3 length is 15 residues. J lost 5 bases, V lost 1 base, and 4 bases had no gene match. Germline V gene data show CDR1 as MGHRA and CDR2 as YSYEKL.

V usage is TRBV12-5 and J usage is TRBJ2-7, with D perhaps given as TRBD1 or TRBD2 (6 bases each). This CDR3 has 20 amino acids. V was clipped by 5 bases and J by 1 base, with 30 bases between them. CDR1 is LGHNT and CDR2 is FRNRAP in the germline V gene. Written as DNA, the CDR3 is TGTGCTAGTGGTCTCCCCGGACAGACGTCCTGGCGCGGGGAGTCCTACGAGCAGTACGTC. Its translation: CASGLPGQTSWRGESYEQYV.

This sequence joins TRBV19 and TRBJ1-2; the match to TRBD1 covers 8 bases. Germline CDR1 LNHDA, CDR2 SQIVND (reference sequence). Trimming took 11 bases from V and 0 from J; bases not matched to a gene: 8. This CDR3 has 14 residues. The CDR3 loop reads CASHRGATNYGYTF. CDR3 coding DNA: TGTGCCTCCCACAGGGGGGCAACTAACTATGGCTACACCTTC.

The CDR3 here is CASSLLPDSEKLFF. Written as DNA, the CDR3 is TGCGCCAGCAGCTTGTTGCCAGATAGCGAAAAACTGTTTTTT. This rearrangement joins TRBV5-1 to TRBJ1-4; D remains ambiguous. V lost 1 base and J lost 8, with 12 bases in between. Germline CDR1 and CDR2: SGHRS and YFSETQ. CDR3 length: 14 residues.

This clone appeared a single time. This chain uses TRBV19 with TRBJ1-2; maybe TRBD1 (5 bases). The CDR3 has 14 amino acids. Germline CDR1 is LNHDA and CDR2 is SQIVND (reference sequence). Trimming removed 2 bases at V and 6 bases at J, with 13 bases between. The CDR3 coding sequence is TGTGCCAGTAGTATACTAGGGGTACGAGATGGCTACACCTTC. Protein sequence: CASSILGVRDGYTF.

J is TRBJ1-2 and V is TRBV4-1; D is uncertain. Trimming took 0 bases from V and 5 from J, leaving 10 bases between them. The CDR3 has 14 residues. Germline values: CDR1 MGHRA, CDR2 YSYEKL. The chain's CDR3 is CASSQDTPGYGYTF. DNA of the CDR3: TGCGCCAGCAGCCAAGATACTCCGGGGTATGGCTACACCTTC.

The rearrangement links TRBV5-5 to TRBJ2-5; D unresolved. CDR3 size: 14 residues. Trimming pared 0 bases from V and 4 bases from J, leaving 10 bases between. Germline values: CDR1 SGHKS, CDR2 YYEKEE (reference sequence). CDR3 sequence reads: CASSLDPAGETQYF. For the CDR3, the DNA is TGTGCCAGCAGCTTGGACCCAGCAGGAGAGACCCAGTACTTC.

With respect to this clone: The same CDR3 is also encoded by other DNA sequences in this sample. V is TRBV4-2 and J is TRBJ2-1; TRBD2 agrees at 7 bases. This CDR3 region has 15 residues. The trim removed 1 base at V and 1 base at J, leaving 1 base unmatched. CDR1 and CDR2 (germline): LGHNA, YNFKEQ. The CDR3 protein is CASSQVGGSYNEQFF. CDR3 sequence (DNA): TGTGCCAGCAGCCAAGTGGGGGGGTCCTACAATGAGCAGTTCTTC.

The gene calls are TRBV7-2 and TRBJ2-2; the D is unclear. Trimming took off 4 bases at V and 4 bases at J, with 4 bases between the two ends. The CDR3 length is 12 residues. Germline values: CDR1 SGHTA, CDR2 FQGNSA. The CDR3 DNA sequence: TGTGCCAGCAGCTACAGCACCGGGGAGCTGTTTTTT. Its translation is CASSYSTGELFF.

By its share, this clone is medium-sized. The sample has other DNA sequences that encode this CDR3 too. The CDR3 here is CAWSPTSYEQYF. The CDR3 DNA sequence: TGTGCCTGGAGTCCAACAAGCTACGAGCAGTACTTC. This chain links TRBV30 with TRBJ2-7; D is unresolved. V was clipped by 2 bases and J by 3 bases, with 8 bases between them. The CDR3 totals 12 residues. Germline values: CDR1 GTSNPN, CDR2 SVGIG (reference sequence).

The V call is TRBV11-2, the J call TRBJ2-7, with 12 bases identical to TRBD2. The V gene's germline CDR1 is SGHAT and CDR2 FQNNGV. V was clipped by 5 bases and J by 3 bases; unmatched bases: 2. The CDR3 runs to 14 residues. CDR3 sequence: CASSTLAGGYEQYF. The CDR3 region has the DNA TGTGCCAGCAGCACACTAGCGGGGGGCTACGAGCAGTACTTC.

The V gene is TRBV5-4, the J gene TRBJ1-2, with D possibly TRBD1 on 5 matching bases. CDR1 is SGHNT, CDR2 YYREEE, per germline (reference sequence). The CDR3 contains 15 residues. Between the trimmed V and J ends, which lost 5 bases and 3 bases, there was a span of 17 bases. The CDR3 region has the DNA TGTGCCAGCAGTCCGGCGGGGGGGGTAGACTATGGCTACACCTTC. This sequence encodes CASSPAGGVDYGYTF.

Ten or more counts support this clone. The chain couples TRBV4-3 to TRBJ1-1; the D is unclear. Trimming left V 3 bases short and J 1 base short, with 9 bases between. The CDR3 contains 14 residues. Per germline, CDR1 LGHNA and CDR2 YSLEER. CDR3 sequence (DNA): TGCGCCAGCAGCCATCTCAGACAGAACACTGAAGCTTTCTTT. It specifies CASSHLRQNTEAFF.

The V gene is TRBV6-6, the J gene TRBJ2-1; perhaps TRBD1 as D (6 bases). V lost 2 bases to trimming and J lost 4 bases, with 6 bases between them. CDR3 size: 13 residues. In germline, CDR1 is MNHNY, CDR2 SVGAGI (reference sequence). The CDR3 bases are TGTGCCAGCAGTTACGGACAGTACAATGAGCAGTTCTTC. Translation gives CASSYGQYNEQFF.

By share, this clone ranks as hyperexpanded. V and J are TRBV10-2 and TRBJ2-1, with no clear D. CDR1 and CDR2 from the germline V gene are WSHSY and SAAADI. CDR3 length: 15 residues. The ends were cut back, 2 bases at V and 5 bases at J, with 13 bases in the middle. The CDR3 loop is CASSEDLGSNNEQFF. DNA for the CDR3: TGCGCCAGCAGTGAGGATTTGGGGTCGAACAATGAGCAGTTCTTC.

This chain connects TRBV6-6 to TRBJ2-7, with a weak D call TRBD1 (6 bases). Germline loops: CDR1 MNHNY, CDR2 SVGAGI (reference sequence). V was shortened by 5 bases and J by 6 bases, with 17 bases between the two germline ends. The CDR3 covers 14 residues. The CDR3 loop reads CASSRDPEGGEQYV. The CDR3, as DNA: TGTGCCAGCAGTAGAGACCCAGAAGGGGGCGAGCAGTACGTC.

The genes are TRBV19 and TRBJ1-4; possible D gene TRBD1, 5 bases. Germline assignment: CDR1 LNHDA and CDR2 SQIVND (reference sequence). With 6 bases removed from V and 4 bases from J, the gap between germline ends came to 9 bases. This CDR3 contains 13 residues. CDR3 in DNA: TGTGCCAGTAGAAGACAGAATAATGAAAAACTGTTTTTT. Amino acids: CASRRQNNEKLFF.